This TCR beta chain was captured in a study of CD4 T cells in relation to SARS-CoV-2 and coronaviruses. Whole-study context: ViraFEST: roughly ten-day antigen culture of PBMCs, then TCR beta CDR3 sequencing. Crossreactive spike epitopes shared across donors were mapped to their HLA restriction.

Some clones are missing from TCRdb's copy, which holds only in-frame ones; the method was immunoSEQ multiplex PCR. The sample includes approximately 17,000 clones, 82% of them seen just once. The unexposed donors gave CD4+ T cells in about 2011-2018, prior to COVID-19. CD4+ T cells were isolated from the cells after about ten days of culture. Testing used SARS-CoV-2 S/N and four cold-coronavirus spikes on unexposed-donor CD4+ T cells, cells permitting. Trimming at V came to 1 base and at J to 3 bases, leaving 11 bases not matched to a gene. Germline CDR1 and CDR2: LGHNA and YSLEER. This CDR3 has 17 amino acids. Worth noting for this clone: Its antigen is currently unknown.

General study points: In around two thirds of donors, memory CD4+ clonotypes crossrecognized SARS-CoV-2 and at least one common cold coronavirus spike.

Sequencing used CD4+ T cells from PBMCs, cultured in vitro. This chain links TRBV4-3 with TRBJ2-7; 8 nucleotides align to TRBD1. This receptor was taken from a human donor in good health. The CDR3 loop is CASSQAGAGTGVYEQYF. CDR3 bases: TGCGCCAGCAGCCAAGCAGGGGCCGGGACAGGAGTCTACGAGCAGTACTTC.